Below, 5 T cell receptor beta chains from the same sample are listed, as sequenced in a study of control samples from healthy donors and cancer patients. The assay was immunoSEQ multiplex PCR, and TCRdb's table has in-frame clones only and misses some. The sample carries tens of thousands of clones, about four fifths recorded once. Material: PBMCs. Receptors originate from an older man with lung cancer.

The chain links TRBV5-6 to TRBJ2-1, with 7 nucleotides matching TRBD1. Unmatched junction bases numbered 9, after V lost 5 bases and J lost 7 bases. Germline V gives CDR1 SGHDT, CDR2 YYEEEE. The CDR3 has 14 amino acids. CDR3 sequence: CASRSRQGLNEQFF. As DNA, the CDR3 is TGTGCCAGCAGGAGTCGACAGGGTTTGAATGAGCAGTTCTTC.

This clone was observed a handful of times. The J gene is TRBJ1-5, the V gene TRBV27; maybe TRBD1 (5 bases). The CDR3 has 17 amino acids. Germline values: CDR1 MNHEY, CDR2 SMNVEV (reference sequence). The V end lost 0 bases, the J end lost 0 bases, and 12 bases lay between the germline ends. Here the CDR3 DNA reads TGTGCCAGCAGTTTATCGGGACGGATATATAGCAATCAGCCCCAGCATTTT. Its translation is CASSLSGRIYSNQPQHF.

This sequence joins TRBV5-6 and TRBJ1-3; D remains unclear. The CDR3 is 17 residues long. V dropped 0 bases and J dropped 0 bases, with 13 bases sitting between them. CDR1 and CDR2 from the germline V gene are SGHDT and YYEEEE. The CDR3 DNA reads as TGTGCCAGCAGCTTGGCCTCGGCATCCTTCTCTGGAAACACCATATATTTT. It codes for CASSLASASFSGNTIYF.

V usage is TRBV4-2 and J usage is TRBJ1-2, with 10 bases aligning to TRBD1. The CDR3 contains 16 residues. After removal of 1 base from V and 6 bases from J, the junction contained 8 bases not matched to a gene. Germline values: CDR1 LGHNA, CDR2 YNFKEQ. CDR3 region: CASSQARKTGGDGYTF. The CDR3, as DNA: TGTGCCAGCAGCCAAGCCCGAAAGACAGGGGGCGATGGCTACACCTTC.

This clone has only a few counts. The chain combines TRBV14 with TRBJ2-7, with TRBD1 matching over 12 bases. The CDR3 runs 19 residues. The V segment lost 2 bases and the J segment 4 bases; nucleotides outside the gene matches: 15. Germline V CDR1 and CDR2: SGHDN, FVKESK. The DNA for the CDR3 is TGTGCCAGCAGCCAAACCACCGGGACAGGGGGCCTTAGCCGATACGAGCAGTACTTC. This codes for CASSQTTGTGGLSRYEQYF.